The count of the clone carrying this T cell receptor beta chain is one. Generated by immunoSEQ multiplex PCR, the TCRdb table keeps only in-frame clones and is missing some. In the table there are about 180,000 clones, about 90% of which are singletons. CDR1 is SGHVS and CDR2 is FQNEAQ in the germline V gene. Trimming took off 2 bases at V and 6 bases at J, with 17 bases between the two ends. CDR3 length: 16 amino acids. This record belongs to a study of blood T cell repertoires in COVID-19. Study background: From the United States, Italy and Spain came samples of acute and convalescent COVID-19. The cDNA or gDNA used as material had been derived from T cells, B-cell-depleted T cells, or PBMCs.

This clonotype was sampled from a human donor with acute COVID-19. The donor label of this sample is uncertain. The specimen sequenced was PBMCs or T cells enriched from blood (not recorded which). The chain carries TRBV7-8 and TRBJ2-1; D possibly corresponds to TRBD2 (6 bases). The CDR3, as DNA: TGTGCCAGCAGCTTATCGCGGCGGGGCGTAGGCAATGAGCAGTTCTTC. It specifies CASSLSRRGVGNEQFF.